This is a list of T cell receptor beta chains from one sample in a study of T cell responses to AZD1222 COVID-19 vaccine. This table comes from immunoSEQ multiplex PCR, and its TCRdb copy is limited to in-frame clones, with some not included. The sample lists about 78,000 clones, 70% to 85% occurring once. The material sequenced was peripheral blood, taken on day 0 of AZD1222 vaccination. The receptors were gathered from an adult in good health. CDR3s leave out the opening cysteine and the closing phenylalanine or tryptophan. Each record gives: V gene, J gene, CDR3 protein.

>TRBV5-4|TRBJ2-1
ASSSALNNEQF
>TRBV7-6|TRBJ1-3
ASSLRRGTGNTIY
>TRBV28|TRBJ1-1
ASSYHDRVYTEAF
>TRBV3-1/TRBV3-2|TRBJ2-1
ASSPTSSQQF
>TRBV29-1|TRBJ2-1
SVDILPSGGPRLGYNEQF
>TRBV10-3|TRBJ1-6
AIRTGGVGNSPLH
>TRBV7-3|TRBJ1-2
ASSPGQGNGYT
>TRBV6-2/TRBV6-3|TRBJ2-7
ASSWNRELGEQY
>TRBV7-2|TRBJ2-5
ASSLGPKGEETQY
>TRBV12-5|TRBJ2-1
ASGLVRGYRGRDEQF
>TRBV6-5|TRBJ1-2
ASSTPDRLWGYT
>TRBV7-9|TRBJ2-2
ASSLVSGRIGELF
>TRBV19|TRBJ1-5
ASSIFAAPQPQH
>TRBV7-2|TRBJ2-3
ASSQAGVTTDTQY
>TRBV2|TRBJ1-5
ASSDSNQPQH
>TRBV27|TRBJ1-5
ASSLRLGQGAWNSNQPQH
>TRBV30|TRBJ1-5
AWSASTGEGQPQH
>TRBV11-2|TRBJ1-1
ASSLRTDGRNTEAF
>TRBV9|TRBJ2-3
ASSLGLAGGSISDTQY
>TRBV18|TRBJ1-1
ASSPLNGATEAF
>TRBV19|TRBJ1-1
ASSISRNTEAF
>TRBV6-5|TRBJ1-4
ASGRGSDEKLF
>TRBV2|TRBJ2-3
ASTNLRDSTDTQY
>TRBV7-9|TRBJ1-2
ASSSSGGNYGYT
>TRBV14|TRBJ1-2
ASSQAVFRTGNDYGYT
>TRBV6-2/TRBV6-3|TRBJ2-7
ASSYEGGTAYEQY
>TRBV5-6|TRBJ1-1
ASGRDRNTEAF
>TRBV30|TRBJ2-7
AWSAGTGAYEQY
>TRBV27|TRBJ1-5
ASSLSASAHQPQH
>TRBV7-7|TRBJ2-1
ASSSQGIGDEQF
>TRBV7-2|TRBJ2-3
ASSFPPRSGSRDTQY
>TRBV27|TRBJ2-7
ASRVAGGALEQY
>TRBV9|TRBJ2-3
ASSVGAGTPRDTQY
>TRBV19|TRBJ1-5
ASSITGGFDQPQH
>TRBV4-3|TRBJ2-5
ASSQEGTETQY
>TRBV30|TRBJ1-2
AWSVRDAPTYGYT
>TRBV3-1/TRBV3-2|TRBJ2-2
ASSQGVAGHGELF
>TRBV9|TRBJ1-1
ASSVGRNTEAF
>TRBV18|TRBJ1-2
ASSPLLADYGYT
>TRBV18|TRBJ1-3
ASSPMVTDRSGNTIY